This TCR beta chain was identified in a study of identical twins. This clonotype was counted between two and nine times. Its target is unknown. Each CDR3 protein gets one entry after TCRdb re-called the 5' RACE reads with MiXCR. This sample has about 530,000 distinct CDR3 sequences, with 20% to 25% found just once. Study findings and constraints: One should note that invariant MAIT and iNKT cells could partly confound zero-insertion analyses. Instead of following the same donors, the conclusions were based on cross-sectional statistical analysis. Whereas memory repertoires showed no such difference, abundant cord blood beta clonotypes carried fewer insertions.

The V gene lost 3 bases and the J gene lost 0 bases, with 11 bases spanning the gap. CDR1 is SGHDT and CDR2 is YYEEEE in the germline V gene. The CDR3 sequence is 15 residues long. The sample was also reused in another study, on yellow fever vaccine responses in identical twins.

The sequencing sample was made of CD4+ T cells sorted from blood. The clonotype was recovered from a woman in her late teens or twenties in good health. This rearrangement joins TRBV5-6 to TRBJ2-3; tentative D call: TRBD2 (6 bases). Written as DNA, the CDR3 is TGTGCCAGCAGCTATCGCGGGATTAGCACAGATACGCAGTATTTT. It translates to CASSYRGISTDTQYF.